These T cell receptor beta chains were read from a single sample in a study of T cell repertoires in cytomegalovirus infection. TCRdb reanalysed the reads using MiXCR and keeps one entry per CDR3 protein. Here the sample spans around 290,000 distinct CDR3 sequences, roughly 23% being singletons. The sample taken for sequencing was PBMCs. Receptors were obtained from a human donor in good health (CMV status not recorded). Some clones in this sample may be carry-over from other donors' samples. Both conserved end residues are part of each CDR3. D genes are given only for firm matches. The size of a clone is reported for some rows only, either as once, few or many, or as a class for expanded clones.

d_call,clone_size,v_call,j_call,cdr3_nt,cdr3_aa
-,many,TRBV28,TRBJ2-7,TGTGCCAGCAGTTTTCAGGGTCTGAGCTCCTACGAGCAGTACTTC,CASSFQGLSSYEQYF
-,-,TRBV6-5,TRBJ1-1,TGTGCCAGCAGTTACTCTCACAGGGTAGACACTGAAGCTTTCTTT,CASSYSHRVDTEAFF
-,few,TRBV11-2,TRBJ2-4,TGTGCCAGCAGCTTGGCCGCGGGACGGGTCGTAATTCAGTACTTC,CASSLAAGRVVIQYF
TRBD1,many,TRBV7-9,TRBJ1-3,TGTGCCAGCAGCCACCGGGACAGGGTGAATACCATATATTTT,CASSHRDRVNTIYF
TRBD2,many,TRBV20-1,TRBJ2-1,TGCAGTGCTAGAGATAGGCGGACTAGCCTGCATGAGCAGTTCTTC,CSARDRRTSLHEQFF
TRBD2,many,TRBV7-6,TRBJ2-6,TGTGCCAGCAGCCCCGTTAGGACTAGCGGGGTAGGCTCTGGGGCCAACGTCCTGACTTTC,CASSPVRTSGVGSGANVLTF
TRBD1,-,TRBV28,TRBJ2-7,TGTGCCAGCAGCTTACCGGGACAGGGGGCCGACGAGCAGTACTTC,CASSLPGQGADEQYF
TRBD2,few,TRBV7-2,TRBJ2-1,TGTGCCAGCAGCTTGGAGCGGGAGGGCGACAATGAGCAGTTCTTC,CASSLEREGDNEQFF
TRBD1,many,TRBV7-2,TRBJ2-3,TGTGCCAGCAGCCGGGGACCTGTCACAGGGGGAGATACGCAGTATTTT,CASSRGPVTGGDTQYF
-,-,TRBV20-1,TRBJ1-1,TGCAGTGCCCCAAACCGGGCCCTGAACACTGAAGCTTTCTTT,CSAPNRALNTEAFF
-,-,TRBV4-1,TRBJ1-4,TGCGCCAGCAGCCAGCCGGGACCGGGTGAAAAACTGTTTTTT,CASSQPGPGEKLFF
-,many,TRBV7-2,TRBJ1-6,TGTGCCAGCAGCATGAAACGAGGAAATTCACCCCTCCACTTT,CASSMKRGNSPLHF
-,-,TRBV20-1,TRBJ2-5,TGCAGTGCTCCTCCCCAAGGTCCAGAGACCCAGTACTTC,CSAPPQGPETQYF
-,few,TRBV2,TRBJ2-4,TGTGCCAGCAGTGAAGTGGCGGGGCTCAAAAACATTCAGTACTTC,CASSEVAGLKNIQYF
-,few,TRBV7-2,TRBJ2-7,TGTGCCAGCAGCTTATCGGTCGGGTACCCCTACGAGCAGTACTTC,CASSLSVGYPYEQYF
TRBD1,-,TRBV5-4,TRBJ1-1,TGTGCCAGCAGCTCTAGGACAGGGGGAGACACTGAAGCTTTCTTT,CASSSRTGGDTEAFF
TRBD2,few,TRBV7-2,TRBJ2-3,TGTGCCAGCACCAGACTAGCGGGAGCAGATACGCAGTATTTT,CASTRLAGADTQYF
-,-,TRBV12-3/TRBV12-4,TRBJ2-2,TGTGCCAGCAGTCGCCCGCGGGGCACGAACACCGGGGAGCTGTTTTTT,CASSRPRGTNTGELFF
-,-,TRBV19,TRBJ2-4,TGTGCCAGTAGTCCTGACAGGTGGAACCAAAACATTCAGTACTTC,CASSPDRWNQNIQYF
TRBD2,-,TRBV19,TRBJ2-7,TGTGCCAGTAGGGGACTAGACCACGAGCAGTACTTC,CASRGLDHEQYF
TRBD2,-,TRBV11-2,TRBJ2-5,TGTGCCAGCAGCCGAACAAGACTAGCGGGGCCAGAGACCCAGTACTTC,CASSRTRLAGPETQYF
TRBD1,many,TRBV20-1,TRBJ2-5,TGCAGTGCTAGCGTGGGGACAGGGGCGCAAGAGACCCAGTACTTC,CSASVGTGAQETQYF
TRBD2,many,TRBV7-2,TRBJ2-5,TGTGCCAGCAGCTTAGGACTAGCGGACGGGGAGACCCAGTACTTC,CASSLGLADGETQYF
TRBD2,-,TRBV7-2,TRBJ2-7,TGTGCCAGCAAGCGGGGGGCGGGCTACGAGCAGTACTTC,CASKRGAGYEQYF
TRBD1,-,TRBV4-1,TRBJ2-7,TGCGCCAGCAGCCAAGGCAGGGGGAACGCCTACGAGCAGTACTTC,CASSQGRGNAYEQYF
TRBD2,-,TRBV7-3,TRBJ2-1,TGTGCCAGCAGCCCCCCGGGACTGGGGGGGGAGCAGTTCTTC,CASSPPGLGGEQFF
TRBD2,-,TRBV18,TRBJ2-1,TGTGCCAGCTCACAACGCCTAGCGGGAGTAGAGAATGAGCAGTTCTTC,CASSQRLAGVENEQFF
-,-,TRBV3-1,TRBJ2-5,TGTGCCAGCAGCCAAGGCCCAATCCCCGAGACCCAGTACTTC,CASSQGPIPETQYF
-,-,TRBV29-1,TRBJ2-7,TGCAGCGTCTCCACCCGCGGAGTCTCCTACGAGCAGTACTTC,CSVSTRGVSYEQYF
-,many,TRBV4-1,TRBJ2-3,TGCGCCAGCAGCCAAGAAGGGCGGAAATCTACGCAGTATTTT,CASSQEGRKSTQYF
-,-,TRBV18,TRBJ1-5,TGTGCCAGCTCACCACAAGCAGGGAATCAGCCCCAGCATTTT,CASSPQAGNQPQHF
-,many,TRBV7-3,TRBJ1-2,TGTGCCAGCAGCTCGGGAGAAATTGATGGCTACACCTTC,CASSSGEIDGYTF
-,-,TRBV12-3/TRBV12-4,TRBJ1-5,TGTGCCAGCAGTTCCGGGGACGGGCATCAGCCCCAGCATTTT,CASSSGDGHQPQHF
TRBD2,-,TRBV7-2,TRBJ2-1,TGTGCCAGCAGACCTAGCGGGAGGAACCCCTACAATGAGCAGTTCTTC,CASRPSGRNPYNEQFF
-,few,TRBV18,TRBJ2-3,TGTGCCAGCTCACCAATCCGTCTCGGGGATACGCAGTATTTT,CASSPIRLGDTQYF
-,-,TRBV15,TRBJ1-5,TGTGCCACCAGCAGGGAGGGGGATCAGCCCCAGCATTTT,CATSREGDQPQHF
TRBD1,many,TRBV7-2,TRBJ2-7,TGTGCCAGCAGCCTGGGACAGGGGGGGTACGAGCAGTACTTC,CASSLGQGGYEQYF
-,few,TRBV10-3,TRBJ2-3,TGTGCCATCAGTGCGGCCTCCACAGATACGCAGTATTTT,CAISAASTDTQYF
-,-,TRBV20-1,TRBJ1-2,TGCAGTGCTAGGTCCGGACAGAAACTCTATGGCTACACCTTC,CSARSGQKLYGYTF
TRBD2,-,TRBV20-1,TRBJ2-1,TGCAGTGCCTTCTTGAGCGGGAGGGCCCTCAATAATGAGCAGTTCTTC,CSAFLSGRALNNEQFF
TRBD1,-,TRBV19,TRBJ1-2,TGTGCCAGTAGTTCCCCGGGACAGGGGAAGGTCGAAGGCTACACCTTC,CASSSPGQGKVEGYTF
-,-,TRBV6-6,TRBJ1-5,TGTGCCAGCAGTTATACAGGGAGTGTCGGCAATCAGCCCCAGCATTTT,CASSYTGSVGNQPQHF
-,-,TRBV20-1,TRBJ2-7,TGCAGTGCTAGGAAAGGGGGACCGAACGAGCAGTACTTC,CSARKGGPNEQYF
-,many,TRBV6-2/TRBV6-3,TRBJ2-2,TGTGCCAGCAGTGGACAGAGGGGGGGCACCGGGGAGCTGTTTTTT,CASSGQRGGTGELFF
-,-,TRBV29-1,TRBJ2-7,TGCAGCGTTGCTTCGGCCTACGAGCAGTACTTC,CSVASAYEQYF
-,many,TRBV7-9,TRBJ1-5,TGTGCCAGCAGCTTAGGTGAAACAGGGCTAATTAGCAATCAGCCCCAGCATTTT,CASSLGETGLISNQPQHF
-,-,TRBV27,TRBJ2-3,TGTGCCAGCAGGTGGACAGGTGCGGGATCGCAGTATTTT,CASRWTGAGSQYF
TRBD1,few,TRBV7-9,TRBJ1-2,TGTGCCAGCAGCCCATCCGGGACAGGGGGGTTTTATGGCTACACCTTC,CASSPSGTGGFYGYTF
-,-,TRBV28,TRBJ1-4,TGTGCCAGCAGTTTAGGGCTCCAGTCTAATGAAAAACTGTTTTTT,CASSLGLQSNEKLFF
-,many,TRBV2,TRBJ2-5,TGTGCCAGCACTCTAGCTGTGTACCAAGAGACCCAGTACTTC,CASTLAVYQETQYF
-,many,TRBV11-2,TRBJ2-5,TGTGCCAGCAGCTTAGCCCAAGAGACCCAGTACTTC,CASSLAQETQYF
-,-,TRBV24-1,TRBJ1-5,TGTGCCACCAGTGATAGGGCAGGACTCAATCAGCCCCAGCATTTT,CATSDRAGLNQPQHF
TRBD2,-,TRBV11-3,TRBJ2-7,TGTGCCAGCAGCAAGGCTAGCGGGGGGGCCTACGAGCAGTACTTC,CASSKASGGAYEQYF
TRBD1,many,TRBV7-2,TRBJ2-7,TGTGCCAGCAGCTCCCAAAGGGGGCTGTCCTACGAGCAGTACTTC,CASSSQRGLSYEQYF
-,few,TRBV6-6,TRBJ2-4,TGTGCCAGCAGTCAACCGACGGGGATAGCCAAAAACATTCAGTACTTC,CASSQPTGIAKNIQYF
TRBD1,many,TRBV7-2,TRBJ1-1,TGTGCCAGCAGCTGGGACAGGGGAAGTGTGAACACTGAAGCTTTCTTT,CASSWDRGSVNTEAFF
-,many,TRBV7-8,TRBJ2-4,TGTGCCAGCAGCACCAGCGGAGTAGCCAAAAACATTCAGTACTTC,CASSTSGVAKNIQYF
-,-,TRBV19,TRBJ2-7,TGTGCCAGTAGTACCCAAAGACGTGGGCAGCAGTACTTC,CASSTQRRGQQYF
TRBD1,-,TRBV5-1,TRBJ2-1,TGCGCCAGCAGCTTCCCGGGACAGGGGAATAATGAGCAGTTCTTC,CASSFPGQGNNEQFF
-,few,TRBV2,TRBJ2-7,TGTGCCAGCGGCCGGGACTCCGGCTCATACGAGCAGTACTTC,CASGRDSGSYEQYF